These T cell receptor beta chains were read from a single sample in a study of blood T cells in healthy people across ages. Each CDR3 protein is one row after TCRdb ran MiXCR on the 5' RACE reads. The sample has about 590,000 distinct CDR3 sequences, about 30% seen once. The sequencing sample was made of blood. All receptors derive from a woman aged 80 or over in good health. Each CDR3 is given with its conserved first and last residue. D genes are given only for firm matches. Clone sizes are given selectively: once, few, many, or a class where the clone is expanded.

CDR3 protein,CDR3 DNA,clone size,CDR3 length,D gene,V gene,J gene
CSVDGSPGTQYF,TGCAGCGTTGATGGTAGCCCGGGGACCCAGTACTTC,-,12,-,TRBV29-1,TRBJ2-5
CASSLSGAGGLNEQFF,TGTGCCAGCAGTTTATCTGGGGCGGGGGGGCTAAATGAGCAGTTCTTC,many,16,TRBD2,TRBV27,TRBJ2-1
CASRRVSSLETQYF,TGTGCCAGCAGAAGAGTTTCTAGTCTGGAGACCCAGTACTTC,-,14,-,TRBV5-6,TRBJ2-5
CATSRSGVGYTF,TGTGCCACCAGCAGATCAGGGGTTGGCTACACCTTC,many,12,-,TRBV15,TRBJ1-2
CSARDATGANTGELFF,TGCAGTGCTAGAGACGCGACAGGAGCGAACACCGGGGAGCTGTTTTTT,-,16,-,TRBV20-1,TRBJ2-2
CSARDKSPYEQYF,TGCAGTGCTAGAGATAAATCCCCCTACGAGCAGTACTTC,many,13,-,TRBV20-1,TRBJ2-7
CSARRTSGGGETQYF,TGCAGTGCTAGAAGGACTAGCGGGGGAGGGGAGACCCAGTACTTC,-,15,TRBD2,TRBV20-1,TRBJ2-5
CASSKDRGGDTDTQYF,TGTGCCAGCAGTAAGGACAGGGGCGGTGACACAGATACGCAGTATTTT,many,16,TRBD1,TRBV6-1,TRBJ2-3
CSASGLSSYEQYF,TGCAGTGCTAGCGGGTTGAGCTCCTACGAGCAGTACTTC,many,13,-,TRBV20-1,TRBJ2-7
CASSFQRTYGYTF,TGTGCCAGCAGCTTCCAGCGGACCTATGGCTACACCTTC,few,13,-,TRBV28,TRBJ1-2
CASRPHSGYTF,TGTGCCAGCAGACCCCACTCGGGCTACACCTTC,-,11,-,TRBV7-2,TRBJ1-2
CASSLQLGENTEAFF,TGTGCCAGCAGCTTACAATTGGGGGAGAACACTGAAGCTTTCTTT,-,15,-,TRBV11-1,TRBJ1-1
CATSRGTSPQQFF,TGTGCCACCAGCAGAGGGACATCCCCTCAGCAGTTCTTC,-,13,-,TRBV15,TRBJ2-1
CASYHRTGNNEQFF,TGTGCCAGCTACCATCGGACAGGGAACAATGAGCAGTTCTTC,-,14,TRBD1,TRBV7-2,TRBJ2-1
CSANLPGLPDTQYF,TGCAGTGCTAATTTGCCGGGGTTACCAGATACGCAGTATTTT,many,14,-,TRBV20-1,TRBJ2-3
CASRPSGGFPQETQYF,TGTGCCAGCAGGCCTAGCGGGGGGTTTCCCCAAGAGACCCAGTACTTC,few,16,TRBD2,TRBV6-2/TRBV6-3,TRBJ2-5
CASRPDRGLNNEQFF,TGTGCCAGCAGACCCGACAGGGGGCTCAACAATGAGCAGTTCTTC,many,15,TRBD1,TRBV7-9,TRBJ2-1
CASSSLARVNTGELFF,TGTGCCAGCAGCTCTCTGGCGAGGGTTAACACCGGGGAGCTGTTTTTT,-,16,-,TRBV5-4,TRBJ2-2
CASSLNELAAETQYF,TGCGCCAGCAGCCTAAACGAACTAGCAGCTGAGACCCAGTACTTC,many,15,-,TRBV4-1,TRBJ2-5
CASSPRASGGASTDTQYF,TGTGCCAGCAGCCCTCGGGCTAGCGGGGGGGCGAGTACAGATACGCAGTATTTT,many,18,TRBD2,TRBV9,TRBJ2-3
CASSLDPGLAGPSTDTQYF,TGTGCCAGCAGCTTAGACCCGGGACTAGCGGGGCCCAGCACAGATACGCAGTATTTT,few,19,TRBD2,TRBV7-8,TRBJ2-3
CASSLARAGVLNYGYTF,TGCGCCAGCAGCTTGGCGAGGGCAGGAGTACTCAACTATGGCTACACCTTC,-,17,-,TRBV5-1,TRBJ1-2
CASSGRLAGGKQETQYF,TGTGCCAGCAGCGGTCGACTAGCGGGGGGAAAACAAGAGACCCAGTACTTC,many,17,TRBD2,TRBV9,TRBJ2-5
CASRVGTVPGAFF,TGTGCCAGCAGGGTCGGGACAGTTCCCGGGGCTTTCTTT,-,13,TRBD1,TRBV6-2/TRBV6-3,TRBJ1-1
CASSQQGVREAKLFF,TGTGCCAGCAGCCAACAGGGCGTCCGGGAGGCAAAACTGTTTTTT,-,15,-,TRBV11-2,TRBJ1-4
CASSFRRGEETQYF,TGTGCCAGCAGTTTCAGGAGGGGAGAAGAGACCCAGTACTTC,many,14,-,TRBV12-3/TRBV12-4,TRBJ2-5
CASTRDRSYEQYF,TGCGCCAGCACAAGGGACCGCTCCTACGAGCAGTACTTC,many,13,-,TRBV5-1,TRBJ2-7
CASTRSLNSPLHF,TGTGCCAGCACCAGGAGTCTTAATTCACCCCTCCACTTT,-,13,-,TRBV6-1,TRBJ1-6
CASSAGWEQYF,TGTGCCAGCAGTGCTGGTTGGGAGCAGTACTTC,many,11,-,TRBV11-2,TRBJ2-7
CASSQDRRQPQHF,TGTGCCAGCAGCCAAGATCGACGTCAGCCCCAGCATTTT,-,13,-,TRBV3-1,TRBJ1-5
CASSLNPDALYGYTF,TGTGCCAGCAGCTTAAACCCCGACGCCCTCTATGGCTACACCTTC,-,15,-,TRBV7-2,TRBJ1-2
CASSPPGGARGYTF,TGTGCCAGCAGTCCACCAGGCGGAGCCCGGGGCTACACCTTC,few,14,-,TRBV6-1,TRBJ1-2
CASMGRGGRFKETQYF,TGTGCCAGCATGGGAAGGGGGGGCCGTTTTAAAGAGACCCAGTACTTC,many,16,-,TRBV27,TRBJ2-5
CASRGNRRYNSPLHF,TGTGCCAGCAGGGGGAACAGGCGATACAATTCACCCCTCCACTTT,many,15,-,TRBV7-2,TRBJ1-6
CASSEPRGARVSPPHF,TGTGCCAGCAGTGAGCCGAGAGGGGCGCGGGTTTCACCCCCCCACTTT,-,16,-,TRBV2,TRBJ1-6
CASSPEKGSYNEQYF,TGTGCCAGCAGCCCAGAGAAGGGGTCCTACAATGAGCAGTACTTC,once,15,-,TRBV6-5,TRBJ2-7
CASSSMGLNTEAFF,TGTGCCAGCAGCTCCATGGGACTGAACACTGAAGCTTTCTTT,few,14,-,TRBV5-4,TRBJ1-1
CASSENGRGYTF,TGTGCCAGCAGTGAAAACGGTCGGGGCTACACCTTC,-,12,-,TRBV2,TRBJ1-2
CASSQVRATITDTQYF,TGCGCCAGCAGCCAAGTTCGGGCTACCATCACAGATACGCAGTATTTT,many,16,-,TRBV5-1,TRBJ2-3
CASSSLTAGGYTF,TGTGCCAGCAGCTCACTGACGGCCGGCGGCTACACCTTC,-,13,-,TRBV7-9,TRBJ1-2
CASSHPSGVWRHTWAGELFF,TGCGCCAGCAGCCACCCTTCGGGGGTCTGGAGACACACCTGGGCCGGGGAGCTGTTTTTT,-,20,-,TRBV4-1,TRBJ2-2
CASSSDIGIANTEAFF,TGTGCCAGCAGCTCCGACATTGGGATTGCGAACACTGAAGCTTTCTTT,many,16,-,TRBV7-2,TRBJ1-1
CASSLRGGGLNEQFF,TGTGCCAGCAGCTTAAGAGGCGGGGGTCTCAATGAGCAGTTCTTC,few,15,TRBD2,TRBV7-2,TRBJ2-1
CASSDEGGTPGNTEAFF,TGTGCCAGCAGTGACGAGGGGGGCACCCCAGGAAACACTGAAGCTTTCTTT,-,17,-,TRBV2,TRBJ1-1
CASSPGHPGEEQYF,TGTGCCAGCAGTCCCGGACACCCCGGCGAGGAGCAGTACTTC,many,14,-,TRBV11-3,TRBJ2-7
CATSRGPNPNEKLFF,TGTGCCACCAGCAGAGGCCCAAACCCTAATGAAAAACTGTTTTTT,few,15,-,TRBV15,TRBJ1-4
CASSSDMGNSPLHF,TGTGCCAGCAGTTCCGATATGGGGAATTCACCCCTCCACTTT,many,14,-,TRBV7-9,TRBJ1-6
CASGLSGFQPQHF,TGTGCTAGTGGTTTATCAGGGTTCCAGCCCCAGCATTTT,-,13,-,TRBV12-5,TRBJ1-5
CASSLGFFSTGAEGYTF,TGTGCCAGCAGCTTAGGCTTCTTTTCGACAGGGGCGGAAGGCTACACCTTC,few,17,TRBD1,TRBV7-6,TRBJ1-2
CASSQHSGGGYNEQHF,TGCGCCAGCAGCCAACATAGCGGGGGGGGTTACAATGAGCAGCACTTC,-,16,TRBD2,TRBV4-3,TRBJ2-5
CASSEQGLSYEQYF,TGTGCCAGCAGTGAACAGGGTTTGTCCTACGAGCAGTACTTC,many,14,-,TRBV2,TRBJ2-7
CANSLETTWVQPQHF,TGTGCCAACAGCTTAGAAACGACATGGGTTCAGCCCCAGCATTTT,-,15,-,TRBV7-2,TRBJ1-5
CSAGHRSSYNEQFF,TGCAGCGCCGGACACCGGAGCTCCTACAATGAGCAGTTCTTC,many,14,-,TRBV29-1,TRBJ2-1
CASSQDGGGGPTDTQYF,TGTGCCAGCAGCCAAGATGGCGGGGGGGGGCCTACAGATACGCAGTATTTT,-,17,TRBD2,TRBV4-2,TRBJ2-3
CAISAGPGQGNPEAFF,TGTGCCATCAGTGCGGGACCGGGACAGGGGAACCCTGAAGCTTTCTTT,few,16,TRBD1,TRBV10-3,TRBJ1-1